This TCR beta chain was identified during a study of control samples from healthy donors and cancer patients. Using immunoSEQ multiplex PCR, the repertoire was profiled, and TCRdb retains in-frame clones only, with some absent. The sample contains about 100,000 clones, roughly 87% of which appear only once. V was shortened by 5 bases and J by 1 base, with 10 bases between the two germline ends. This CDR3 region has 14 residues. From germline, CDR1 is SGHRS and CDR2 YFSETQ. Material: blood. V and J are TRBV5-1 and TRBJ1-5; D might be TRBD1 (5 bases). The sequence was obtained from a woman aged 45-59 years in good health. For the CDR3, the DNA is TGCGCCAGCAGTAGGGACGGCAGCAATCAGCCCCAGCATTTT. Protein product: CASSRDGSNQPQHF.